This T cell receptor beta chain is drawn from a study of T-cell reconstitution after alpha-beta-depleted transplantation in children (dated by TCRdb to about 2016). Study-level background: Using TCR repertoire profiling, the study quantitatively followed how T-cell immune reconstitution unfolded in children after TCRalphabeta/CD19-depleted allogeneic hematopoietic cell transplantation.

The CDR3 contains 15 residues, cysteine and phenylalanine counted. The kept DNA is CDR3 alone, 45 bases in frame from the first base. Trimming costs V 5 bases and J 4 bases, and their ends lie 17 bases apart. The germline V gene yields SGHAT for CDR1 and FQNNGV for CDR2. The research as a whole found: About two months after transplant, the apparently early recovery of alphabetaT-cell counts reportedly depended on just several hundred clones that had expanded rapidly and came from non-depleted graft cells. Over subsequent months, a decline in hyperexpanded clone frequencies was noted, and after one year, T-cell counts and TCRbeta diversity were mostly ascribed to newly produced T cells. The high TCRbeta diversity at day 60 in some patients was ascribed to recipient T cells and intrathymic progenitors that had survived conditioning.

In its sample, this clonotype was seen many times. No antigen is known for it. Base qualities are missing; no much larger clone stands one base away. What this sample's treatment or condition label stands for: allogeneic hematopoietic cell transplantation with graft depleted of TCRalphabeta T cells and CD19 B cells. The transplant recipients were children given TCRalphabeta/CD19-depleted allogeneic hematopoietic cell grafts. Receptor libraries were prepared by PCR. Sequencing used an Illumina HiSeq 2500. TCR libraries were prepared with molecular barcoding, using unique molecular identifiers to normalize TCRbeta repertoire quantification. Through fastp at Q25 and MiXCR, TCRdb rebuilt clones from the public reads, retaining in-frame beta chains. Each record represents a unique CDR3 protein, reported with the most common genes and DNA among its rows. The table for this sample lists around 200,000 distinct CDR3 sequences; roughly 11% of them were counted only once. Roughly 27% of the sample is held by the ten biggest clonotypes.

This specimen was PBMCs, taken before TCRalphabeta/CD19-depleted stem cell transplant. The TCR comes from a child under two years old with acute myeloid leukemia, due to receive a stem cell transplant. The sequence is built from TRBV11-2 and TRBJ1-2; too little of a D gene remains to name it. The sequenced DNA: TGTGCCAGCAGCCCAACTCTAACTCCCTTCTATGGCTACACCTTC. This translates into CASSPTLTPFYGYTF.